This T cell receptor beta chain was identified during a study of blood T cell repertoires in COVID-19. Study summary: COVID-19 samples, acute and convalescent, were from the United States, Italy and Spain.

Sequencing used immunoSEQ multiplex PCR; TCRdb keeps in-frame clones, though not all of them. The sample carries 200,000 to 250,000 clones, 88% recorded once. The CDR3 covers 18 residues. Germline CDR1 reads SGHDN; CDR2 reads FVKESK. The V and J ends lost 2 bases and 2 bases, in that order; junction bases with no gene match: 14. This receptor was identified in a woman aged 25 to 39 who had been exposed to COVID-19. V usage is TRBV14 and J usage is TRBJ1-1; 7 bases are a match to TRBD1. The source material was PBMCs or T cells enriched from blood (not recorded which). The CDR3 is CASSQLTTGLISNTEAFF. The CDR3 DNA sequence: TGTGCCAGCAGCCAACTTACGACAGGGTTAATCTCTAACACTGAAGCTTTCTTT.